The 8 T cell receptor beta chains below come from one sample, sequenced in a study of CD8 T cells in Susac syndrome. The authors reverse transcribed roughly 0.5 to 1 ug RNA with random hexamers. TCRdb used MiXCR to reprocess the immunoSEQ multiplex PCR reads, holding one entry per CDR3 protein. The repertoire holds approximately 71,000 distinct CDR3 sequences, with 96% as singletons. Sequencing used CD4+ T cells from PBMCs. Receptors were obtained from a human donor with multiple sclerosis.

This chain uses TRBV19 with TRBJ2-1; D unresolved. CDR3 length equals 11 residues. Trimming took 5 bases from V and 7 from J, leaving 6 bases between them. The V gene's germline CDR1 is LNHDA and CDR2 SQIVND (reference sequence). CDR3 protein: CASSVTNEQFF. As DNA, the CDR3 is TGTGCCAGTAGTGTCACAAATGAGCAGTTCTTC.

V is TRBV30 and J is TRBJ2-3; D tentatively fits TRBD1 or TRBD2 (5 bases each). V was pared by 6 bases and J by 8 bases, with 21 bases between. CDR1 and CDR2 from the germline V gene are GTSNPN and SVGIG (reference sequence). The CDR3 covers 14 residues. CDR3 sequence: CACLGTLASSTQYF. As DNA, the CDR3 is TGTGCCTGCCTCGGGACCCTCGCCAGTTCTACGCAGTATTTT.

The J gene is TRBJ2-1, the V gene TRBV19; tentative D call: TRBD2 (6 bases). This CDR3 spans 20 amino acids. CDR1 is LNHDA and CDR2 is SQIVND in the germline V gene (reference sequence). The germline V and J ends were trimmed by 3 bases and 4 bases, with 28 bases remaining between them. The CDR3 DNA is TGTGCCAGTAGTATTGCCTCGGGACTCCTAAATCCGAAGCTGTACAATGAGCAGTTCTTC. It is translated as CASSIASGLLNPKLYNEQFF.

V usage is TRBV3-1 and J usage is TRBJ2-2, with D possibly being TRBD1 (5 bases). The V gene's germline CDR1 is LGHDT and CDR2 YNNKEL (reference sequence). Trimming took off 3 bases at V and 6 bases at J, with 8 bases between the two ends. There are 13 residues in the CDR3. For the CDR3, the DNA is TGTGCCAGCAGCCACAGGGTCCCCGGGGAGCTGTTTTTT. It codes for CASSHRVPGELFF.

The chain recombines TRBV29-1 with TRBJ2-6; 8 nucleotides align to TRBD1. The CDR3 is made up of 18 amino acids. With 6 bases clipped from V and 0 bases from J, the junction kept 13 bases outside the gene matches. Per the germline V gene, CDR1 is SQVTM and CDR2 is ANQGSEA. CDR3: CSVRTPGQANSGANVLTF. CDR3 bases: TGCAGCGTAAGAACACCGGGACAGGCGAACTCTGGGGCCAACGTCCTGACTTTC. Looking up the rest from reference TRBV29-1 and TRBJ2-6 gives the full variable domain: SAVISQKPSRDICQRGTSLTIQCQVDSQVTMMFWYRQQPGQSLTLIATANQGSEATYESGFVIDKFPISRPNLTFSTLTVSNMSPEDSSIYLCSVRTPGQANSGANVLTFGAGSRLTVL.

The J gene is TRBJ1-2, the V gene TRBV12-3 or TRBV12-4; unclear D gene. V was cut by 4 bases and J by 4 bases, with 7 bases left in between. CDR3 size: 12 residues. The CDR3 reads CASSSTPYGYTF. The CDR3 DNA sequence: TGTGCCAGCAGTTCCACTCCCTATGGCTACACCTTC.

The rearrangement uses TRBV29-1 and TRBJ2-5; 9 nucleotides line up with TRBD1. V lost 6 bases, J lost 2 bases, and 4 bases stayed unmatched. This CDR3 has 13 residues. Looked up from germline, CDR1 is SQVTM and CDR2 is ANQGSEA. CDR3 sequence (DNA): TGCAGCGTAGGAGGGACAGGGCAAGAGACCCAGTACTTC. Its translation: CSVGGTGQETQYF. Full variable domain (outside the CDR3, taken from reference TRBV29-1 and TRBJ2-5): SAVISQKPSRDICQRGTSLTIQCQVDSQVTMMFWYRQQPGQSLTLIATANQGSEATYESGFVIDKFPISRPNLTFSTLTVSNMSPEDSSIYLCSVGGTGQETQYFGPGTRLLVL.

CDR3: CASRGGSPYEQYF. DNA for the CDR3: TGCGCCAGCAGAGGGGGGAGCCCCTACGAGCAGTACTTC. This rearrangement joins TRBV5-1 to TRBJ2-7; either TRBD1 or TRBD2 may fit D (6 bases each). V was shortened by 5 bases and J by 2 bases, with 11 bases between the two germline ends. Germline values: CDR1 SGHRS, CDR2 YFSETQ. This CDR3 contains 13 residues.